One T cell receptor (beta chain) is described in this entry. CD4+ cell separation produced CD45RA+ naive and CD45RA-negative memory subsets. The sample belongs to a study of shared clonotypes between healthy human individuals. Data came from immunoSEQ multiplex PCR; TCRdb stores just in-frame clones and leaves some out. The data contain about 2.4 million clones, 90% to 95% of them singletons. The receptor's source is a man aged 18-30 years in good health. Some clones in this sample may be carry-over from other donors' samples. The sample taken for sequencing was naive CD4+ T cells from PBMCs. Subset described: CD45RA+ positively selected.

The CDR3 spells CASSLAGIYSNQPQHF. The CDR3, as DNA: TGTGCCAGCAGTTTAGCCGGGATCTATAGCAATCAGCCCCAGCATTTT. The chain carries TRBV28 and TRBJ1-5; D unresolved. Germline V gene lookup returns CDR1 MDHEN and CDR2 SYDVKM. V lost 2 bases to trimming and J lost 0 bases, with 11 bases between them. The length of the CDR3 is 16 residues.